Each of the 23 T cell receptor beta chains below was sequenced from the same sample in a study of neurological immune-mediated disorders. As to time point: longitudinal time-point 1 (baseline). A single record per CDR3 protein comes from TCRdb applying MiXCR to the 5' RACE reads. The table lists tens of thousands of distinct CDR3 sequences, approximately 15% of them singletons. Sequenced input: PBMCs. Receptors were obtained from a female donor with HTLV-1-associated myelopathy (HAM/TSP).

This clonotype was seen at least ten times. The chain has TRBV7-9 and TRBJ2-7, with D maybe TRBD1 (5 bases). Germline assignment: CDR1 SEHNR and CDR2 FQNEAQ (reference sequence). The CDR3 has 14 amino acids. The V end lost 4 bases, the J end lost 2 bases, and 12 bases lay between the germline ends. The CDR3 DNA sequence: TGTGCCAGCAGCTCAGGGTCCCCACCCTACGAGCAGTACTTC. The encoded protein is CASSSGSPPYEQYF. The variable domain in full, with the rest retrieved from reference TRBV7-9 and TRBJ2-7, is DTGVSQNPRHKITKRGQNVTFRCDPISEHNRLYWYRQTLGQGPEFLTYFQNEAQLEKSRLLSDRFSAERPKGSFSTLEIQRTEQGDSAMYLCASSSGSPPYEQYFGPGTRLTVT.

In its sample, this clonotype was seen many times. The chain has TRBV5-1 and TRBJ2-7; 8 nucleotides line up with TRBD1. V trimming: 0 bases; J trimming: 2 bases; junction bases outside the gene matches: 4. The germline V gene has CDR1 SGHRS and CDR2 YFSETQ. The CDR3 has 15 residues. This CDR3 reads CASSLVGTGPYEQYF. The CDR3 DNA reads TGCGCCAGCAGCTTGGTTGGGACAGGCCCCTACGAGCAGTACTTC.

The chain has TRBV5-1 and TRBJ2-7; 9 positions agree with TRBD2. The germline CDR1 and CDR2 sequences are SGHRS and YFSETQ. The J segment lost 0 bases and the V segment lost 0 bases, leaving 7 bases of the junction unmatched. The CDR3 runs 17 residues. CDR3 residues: CASSLVSSGAYSYEQYF. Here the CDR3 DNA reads TGCGCCAGCAGCTTGGTATCTAGCGGGGCGTACTCCTACGAGCAGTACTTC. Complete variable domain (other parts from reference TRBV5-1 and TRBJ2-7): KAGVTQTPRYLIKTRGQQVTLSCSPISGHRSVSWYQQTPGQGLQFLFEYFSETQRNKGNFPGRFSGRQFSNSRSEMNVSTLELGDSALYLCASSLVSSGAYSYEQYFGPGTRLTVT.

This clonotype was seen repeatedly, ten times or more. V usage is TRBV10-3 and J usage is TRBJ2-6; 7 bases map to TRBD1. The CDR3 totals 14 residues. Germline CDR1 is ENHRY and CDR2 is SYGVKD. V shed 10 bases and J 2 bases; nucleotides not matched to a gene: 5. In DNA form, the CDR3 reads TGTGCCACCCAAACAGGGGCTGGGGCCAACGTCCTGACTTTC. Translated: CATQTGAGANVLTF.

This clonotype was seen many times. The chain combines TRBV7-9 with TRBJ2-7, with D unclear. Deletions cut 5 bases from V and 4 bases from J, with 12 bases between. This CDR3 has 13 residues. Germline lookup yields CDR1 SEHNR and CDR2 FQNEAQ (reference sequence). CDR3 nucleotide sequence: TGTGCCAGCAGCCAACAAATTGGTTACGAGCAGTACTTC. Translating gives CASSQQIGYEQYF.

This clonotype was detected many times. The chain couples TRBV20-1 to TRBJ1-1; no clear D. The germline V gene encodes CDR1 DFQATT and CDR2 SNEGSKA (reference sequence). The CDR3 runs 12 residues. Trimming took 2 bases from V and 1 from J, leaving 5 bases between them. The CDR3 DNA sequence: TGCAGTGCTAGATCCGCGAACACTGAAGCTTTCTTT. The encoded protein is CSARSANTEAFF.

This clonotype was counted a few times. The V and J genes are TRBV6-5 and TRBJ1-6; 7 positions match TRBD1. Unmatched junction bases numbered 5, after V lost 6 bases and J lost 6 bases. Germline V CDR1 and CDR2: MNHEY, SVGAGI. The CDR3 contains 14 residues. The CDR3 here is CASRQGQPNSPLHF. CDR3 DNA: TGTGCCAGCAGACAGGGACAGCCTAATTCACCCCTCCACTTT.

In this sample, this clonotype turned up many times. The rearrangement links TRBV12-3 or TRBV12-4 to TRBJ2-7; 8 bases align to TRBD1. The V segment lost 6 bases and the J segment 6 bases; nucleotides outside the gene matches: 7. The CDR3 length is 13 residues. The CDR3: CASSPRQGFEQYF. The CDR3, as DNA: TGTGCCAGCAGCCCACGACAGGGGTTCGAGCAGTACTTC.

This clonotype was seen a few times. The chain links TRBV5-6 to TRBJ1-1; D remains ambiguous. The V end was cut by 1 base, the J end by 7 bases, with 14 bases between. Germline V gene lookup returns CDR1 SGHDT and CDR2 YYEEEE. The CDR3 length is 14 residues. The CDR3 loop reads CASSLTGFIGEAFF. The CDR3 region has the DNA TGTGCCAGCAGCTTGACGGGTTTTATCGGTGAAGCTTTCTTT.

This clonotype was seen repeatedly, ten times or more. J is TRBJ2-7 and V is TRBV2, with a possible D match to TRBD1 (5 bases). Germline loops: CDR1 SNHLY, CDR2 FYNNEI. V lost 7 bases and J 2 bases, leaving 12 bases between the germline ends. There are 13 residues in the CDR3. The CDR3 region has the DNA TGTGCCAGCACCCGGATAGGGGCCTACGAGCAGTACTTC. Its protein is CASTRIGAYEQYF.

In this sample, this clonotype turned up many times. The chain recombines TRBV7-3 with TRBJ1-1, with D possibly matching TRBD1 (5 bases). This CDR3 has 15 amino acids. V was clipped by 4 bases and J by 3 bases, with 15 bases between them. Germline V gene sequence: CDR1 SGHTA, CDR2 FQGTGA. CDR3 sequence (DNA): TGTGCCAGCAGCTCCGGCCTGTCGGGGCACACTGAAGCTTTCTTT. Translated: CASSSGLSGHTEAFF.

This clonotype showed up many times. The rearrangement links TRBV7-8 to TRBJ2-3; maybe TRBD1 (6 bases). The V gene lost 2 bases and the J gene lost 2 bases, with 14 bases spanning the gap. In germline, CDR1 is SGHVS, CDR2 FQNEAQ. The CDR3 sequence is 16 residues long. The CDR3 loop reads CASSLHLTGLTDTQYF. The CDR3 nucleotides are TGTGCCAGCAGCTTACACCTGACAGGTCTCACAGATACGCAGTATTTT. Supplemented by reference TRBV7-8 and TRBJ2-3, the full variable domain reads GAGVSQSPRYKVAKRGQDVALRCDPISGHVSLFWYQQALGQGPEFLTYFQNEAQLDKSGLPSDRFFAERPEGSVSTLKIQRTQQEDSAVYLCASSLHLTGLTDTQYFGPGTRLTVL.

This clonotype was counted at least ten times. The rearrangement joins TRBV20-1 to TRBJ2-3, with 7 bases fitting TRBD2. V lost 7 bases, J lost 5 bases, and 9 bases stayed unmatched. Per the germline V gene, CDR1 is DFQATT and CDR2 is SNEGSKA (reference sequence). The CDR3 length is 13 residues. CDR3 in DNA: TGCAGTGTAATGGACTCGGGAGGAGATACGCAGTATTTT. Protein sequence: CSVMDSGGDTQYF.

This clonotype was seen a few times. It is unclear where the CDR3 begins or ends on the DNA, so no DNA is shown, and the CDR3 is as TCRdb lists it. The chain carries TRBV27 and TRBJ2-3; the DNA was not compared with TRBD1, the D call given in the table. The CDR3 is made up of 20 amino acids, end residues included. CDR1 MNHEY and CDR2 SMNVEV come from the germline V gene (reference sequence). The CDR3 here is CASSIYLCSVGQGKTDTQYF.

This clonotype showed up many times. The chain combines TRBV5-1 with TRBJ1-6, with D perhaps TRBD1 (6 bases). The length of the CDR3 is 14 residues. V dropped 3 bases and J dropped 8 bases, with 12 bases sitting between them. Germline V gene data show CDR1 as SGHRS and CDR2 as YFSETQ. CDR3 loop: CASSSNREYSPLHF. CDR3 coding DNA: TGCGCCAGCAGCTCCAACAGGGAGTATTCACCCCTCCACTTT.

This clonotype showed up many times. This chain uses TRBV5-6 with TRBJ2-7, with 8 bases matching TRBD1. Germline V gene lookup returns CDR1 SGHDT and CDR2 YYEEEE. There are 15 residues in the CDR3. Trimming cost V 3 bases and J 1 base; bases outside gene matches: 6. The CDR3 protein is CASSSRDRLSYEQYF. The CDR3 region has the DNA TGTGCCAGCAGCTCCCGGGACAGGTTATCCTACGAGCAGTACTTC.

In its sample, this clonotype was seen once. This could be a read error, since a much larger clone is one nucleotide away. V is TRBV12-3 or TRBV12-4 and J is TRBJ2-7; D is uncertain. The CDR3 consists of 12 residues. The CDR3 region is CGSSPMPYEQYF. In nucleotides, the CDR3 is TGTGGCAGCAGTCCGATGCCCTACGAGCAGTACTTC.

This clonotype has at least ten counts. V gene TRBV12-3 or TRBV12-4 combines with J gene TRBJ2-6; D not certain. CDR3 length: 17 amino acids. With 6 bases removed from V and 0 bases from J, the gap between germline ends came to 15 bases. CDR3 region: CASRPGQFTSGANVLTF. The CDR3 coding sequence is TGTGCCAGCAGACCCGGGCAGTTCACCTCTGGGGCCAACGTCCTGACTTTC.

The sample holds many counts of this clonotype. The CDR3 DNA is TGCGCCAGCAGCGTGACAGGGACGGGAACTGAAGCTTTCTTT. Amino acid sequence: CASSVTGTGTEAFF. The chain joins TRBV5-1 to TRBJ1-1, with TRBD1 identical over 7 bases. Germline assignment: CDR1 SGHRS and CDR2 YFSETQ. The CDR3 is 14 amino acids. V was pared by 4 bases and J by 5 bases, with 8 bases of the junction left unmatched.

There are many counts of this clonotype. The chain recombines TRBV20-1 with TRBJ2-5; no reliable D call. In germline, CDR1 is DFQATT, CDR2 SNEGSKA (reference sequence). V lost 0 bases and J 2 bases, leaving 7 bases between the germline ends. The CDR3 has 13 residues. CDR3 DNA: TGCAGTGCTAGAGATCTGGGGCAAGAGACCCAGTACTTC. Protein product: CSARDLGQETQYF.

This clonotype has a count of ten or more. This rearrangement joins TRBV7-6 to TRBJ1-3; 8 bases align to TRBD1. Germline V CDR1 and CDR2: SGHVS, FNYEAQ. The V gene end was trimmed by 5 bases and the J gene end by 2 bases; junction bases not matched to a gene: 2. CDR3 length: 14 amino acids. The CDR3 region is CASSQGAAGNTIYF. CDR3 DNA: TGTGCCAGCAGCCAGGGGGCAGCTGGAAACACCATATATTTT.

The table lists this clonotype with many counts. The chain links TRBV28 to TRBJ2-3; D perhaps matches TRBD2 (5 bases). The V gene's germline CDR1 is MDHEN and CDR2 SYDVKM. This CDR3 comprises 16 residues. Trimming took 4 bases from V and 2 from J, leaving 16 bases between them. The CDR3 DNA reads TGTGCCAGCAGTTCCCTCTGGCGGGCCATCACAGATACGCAGTATTTT. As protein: CASSSLWRAITDTQYF.

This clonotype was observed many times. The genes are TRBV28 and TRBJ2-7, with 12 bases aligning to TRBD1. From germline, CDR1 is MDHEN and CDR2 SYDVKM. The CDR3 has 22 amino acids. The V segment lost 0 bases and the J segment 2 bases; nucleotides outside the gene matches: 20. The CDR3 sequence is CASSLCIRCWDRGRVWPYEQYF. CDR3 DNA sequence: TGTGCCAGCAGTTTATGCATAAGATGTTGGGACAGGGGGCGAGTATGGCCCTACGAGCAGTACTTC.